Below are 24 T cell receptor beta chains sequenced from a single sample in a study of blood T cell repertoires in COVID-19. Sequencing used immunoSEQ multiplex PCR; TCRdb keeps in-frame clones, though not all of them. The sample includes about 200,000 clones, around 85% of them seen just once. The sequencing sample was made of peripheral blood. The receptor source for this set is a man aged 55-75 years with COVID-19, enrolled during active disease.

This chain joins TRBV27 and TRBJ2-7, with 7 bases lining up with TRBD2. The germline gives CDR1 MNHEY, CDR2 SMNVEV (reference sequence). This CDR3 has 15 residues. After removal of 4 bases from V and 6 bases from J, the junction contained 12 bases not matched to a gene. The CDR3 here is CASSSRRGGSSEQYF. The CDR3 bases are TGTGCCAGCAGTTCCCGCCGGGGCGGGAGTTCCGAGCAGTACTTC.

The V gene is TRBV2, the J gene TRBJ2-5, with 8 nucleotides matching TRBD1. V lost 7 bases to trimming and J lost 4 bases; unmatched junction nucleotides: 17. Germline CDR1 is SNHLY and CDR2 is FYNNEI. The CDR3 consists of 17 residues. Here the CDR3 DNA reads TGTGCCAGCATTCCGACCGCCGGCAGGGGGCGTGGAGAGACCCAGTACTTC. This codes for CASIPTAGRGRGETQYF.

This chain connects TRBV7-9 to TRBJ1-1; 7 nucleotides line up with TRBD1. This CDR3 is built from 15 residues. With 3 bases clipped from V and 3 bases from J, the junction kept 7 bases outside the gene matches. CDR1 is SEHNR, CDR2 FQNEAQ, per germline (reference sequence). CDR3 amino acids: CASSFNLGQYTEAFF. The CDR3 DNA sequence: TGTGCCAGCAGCTTTAATCTGGGACAGTACACTGAAGCTTTCTTT.

The CDR3 DNA sequence: TGTGCCTGGAGTGGGTCAAGGAGAGAAGCTTTCTTT. Its protein product is CAWSGSRREAFF. This chain links TRBV30 with TRBJ1-1; D remains unclear. The germline CDR1 and CDR2 sequences are GTSNPN and SVGIG (reference sequence). Trimming took off 1 base at V and 8 bases at J, with 11 bases between the two ends. This CDR3 is 12 amino acids long.

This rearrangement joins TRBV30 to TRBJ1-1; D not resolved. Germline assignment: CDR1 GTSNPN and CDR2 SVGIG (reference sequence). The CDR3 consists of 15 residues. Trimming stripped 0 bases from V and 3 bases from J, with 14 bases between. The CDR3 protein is CAWSVRAVRDTEAFF. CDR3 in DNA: TGTGCCTGGAGTGTACGAGCGGTTCGTGACACTGAAGCTTTCTTT. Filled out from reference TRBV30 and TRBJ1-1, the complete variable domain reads SQTIHQWPATLVQPVGSPLSLECTVEGTSNPNLYWYRQAAGRGLQLLFYSVGIGQISSEVPQNLSASRPQDRQFILSSKKLLLSDSGFYLCAWSVRAVRDTEAFFGQGTRLTVV.

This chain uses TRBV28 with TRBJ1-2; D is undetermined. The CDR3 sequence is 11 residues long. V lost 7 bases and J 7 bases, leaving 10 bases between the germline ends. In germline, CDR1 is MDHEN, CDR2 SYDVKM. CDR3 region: CASTGHLGYTF. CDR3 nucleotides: TGTGCCAGCACTGGGCACCTTGGCTACACCTTC.

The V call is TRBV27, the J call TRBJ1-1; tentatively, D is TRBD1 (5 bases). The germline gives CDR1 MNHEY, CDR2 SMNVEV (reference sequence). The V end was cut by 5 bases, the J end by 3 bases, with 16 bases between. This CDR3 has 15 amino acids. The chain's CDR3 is CASSQSGWGDTEAFF. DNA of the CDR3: TGTGCCAGCAGTCAATCCGGTTGGGGGGACACTGAAGCTTTCTTT.

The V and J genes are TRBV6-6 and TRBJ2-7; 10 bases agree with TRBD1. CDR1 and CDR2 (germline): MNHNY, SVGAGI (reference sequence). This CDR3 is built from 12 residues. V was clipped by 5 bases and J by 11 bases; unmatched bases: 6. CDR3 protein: CASSQGDRGKYF. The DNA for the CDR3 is TGTGCCAGCAGTCAAGGGGACAGGGGAAAGTACTTC.

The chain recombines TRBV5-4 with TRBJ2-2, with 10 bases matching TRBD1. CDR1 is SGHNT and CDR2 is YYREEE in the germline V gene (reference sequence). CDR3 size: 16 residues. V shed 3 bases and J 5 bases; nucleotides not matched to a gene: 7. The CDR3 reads CASSSAGTGDTGELFF. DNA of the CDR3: TGTGCCAGCAGCTCGGCCGGGACAGGGGATACCGGGGAGCTGTTTTTT.

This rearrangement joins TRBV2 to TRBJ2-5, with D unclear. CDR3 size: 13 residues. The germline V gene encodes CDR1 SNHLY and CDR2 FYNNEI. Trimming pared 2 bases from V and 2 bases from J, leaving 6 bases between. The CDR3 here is CASSESVQETQYF. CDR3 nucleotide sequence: TGTGCCAGCAGTGAATCAGTTCAAGAGACCCAGTACTTC.

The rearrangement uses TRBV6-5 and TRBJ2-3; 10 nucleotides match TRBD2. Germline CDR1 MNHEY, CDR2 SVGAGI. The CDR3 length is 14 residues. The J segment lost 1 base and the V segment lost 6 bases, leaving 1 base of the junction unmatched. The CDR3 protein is CASSLAGGTDTQYF. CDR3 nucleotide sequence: TGTGCCAGCAGCCTAGCGGGAGGCACAGATACGCAGTATTTT.

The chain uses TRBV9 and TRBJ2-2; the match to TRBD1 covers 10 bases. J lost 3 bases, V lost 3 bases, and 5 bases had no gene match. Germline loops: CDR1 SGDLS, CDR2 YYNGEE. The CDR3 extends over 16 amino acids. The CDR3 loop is CASSARQGAYTGELFF. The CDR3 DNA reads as TGTGCCAGCAGCGCCCGACAGGGGGCTTACACCGGGGAGCTGTTTTTT. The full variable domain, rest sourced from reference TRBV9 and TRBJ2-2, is DSGVTQTPKHLITATGQRVTLRCSPRSGDLSVYWYQQSLDQGLQFLIQYYNGEERAKGNILERFSAQQFPDLHSELNLSSLELGDSALYFCASSARQGAYTGELFFGEGSRLTVL.

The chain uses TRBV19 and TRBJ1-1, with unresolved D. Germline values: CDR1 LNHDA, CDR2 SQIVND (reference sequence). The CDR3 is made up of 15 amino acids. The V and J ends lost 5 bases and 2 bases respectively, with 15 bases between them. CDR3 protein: CASSSSTRLNTEAFF. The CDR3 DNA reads TGTGCCAGTAGTTCTTCGACTCGATTAAACACTGAAGCTTTCTTT.

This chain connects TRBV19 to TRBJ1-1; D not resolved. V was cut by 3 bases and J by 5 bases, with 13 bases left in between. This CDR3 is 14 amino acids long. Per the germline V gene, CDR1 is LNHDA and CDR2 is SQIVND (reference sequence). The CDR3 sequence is CASSMSGVRTEAFF. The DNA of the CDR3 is TGTGCCAGTAGTATGTCGGGAGTTAGGACTGAAGCTTTCTTT.

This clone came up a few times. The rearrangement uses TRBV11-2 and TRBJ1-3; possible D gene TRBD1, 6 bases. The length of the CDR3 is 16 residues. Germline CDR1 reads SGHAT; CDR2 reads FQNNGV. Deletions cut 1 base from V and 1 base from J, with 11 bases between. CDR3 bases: TGTGCCAGCAGCTTAGCCCAGACAGGATCTGGAAACACCATATATTTT. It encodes CASSLAQTGSGNTIYF.

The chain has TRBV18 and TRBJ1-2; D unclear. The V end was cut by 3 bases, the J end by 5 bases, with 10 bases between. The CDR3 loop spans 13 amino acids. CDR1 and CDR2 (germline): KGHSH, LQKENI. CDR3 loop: CASSPEHLYGYTF. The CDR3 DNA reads TGTGCCAGCTCACCTGAACACCTTTATGGCTACACCTTC.

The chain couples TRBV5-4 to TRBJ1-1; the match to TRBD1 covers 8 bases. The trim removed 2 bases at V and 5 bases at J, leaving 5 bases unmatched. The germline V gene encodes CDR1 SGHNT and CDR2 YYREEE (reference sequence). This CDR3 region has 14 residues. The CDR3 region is CASSFGTGGTEAFF. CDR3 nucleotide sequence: TGTGCCAGCAGCTTCGGGACAGGAGGGACTGAAGCTTTCTTT.

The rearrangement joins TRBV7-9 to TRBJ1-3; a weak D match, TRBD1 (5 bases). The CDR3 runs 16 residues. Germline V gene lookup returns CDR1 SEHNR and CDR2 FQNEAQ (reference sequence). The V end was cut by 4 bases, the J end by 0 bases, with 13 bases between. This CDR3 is CASSYGGGFSGNTIYF. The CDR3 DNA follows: TGTGCCAGCAGCTATGGGGGGGGTTTCTCTGGAAACACCATATATTTT.

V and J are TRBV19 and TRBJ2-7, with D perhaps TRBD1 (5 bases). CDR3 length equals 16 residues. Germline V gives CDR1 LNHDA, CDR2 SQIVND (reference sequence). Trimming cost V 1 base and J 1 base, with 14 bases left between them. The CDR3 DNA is TGTGCCAGTAGTATAGTTTCGGACACCTTTTCCTACGAGCAGTACTTC. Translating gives CASSIVSDTFSYEQYF.

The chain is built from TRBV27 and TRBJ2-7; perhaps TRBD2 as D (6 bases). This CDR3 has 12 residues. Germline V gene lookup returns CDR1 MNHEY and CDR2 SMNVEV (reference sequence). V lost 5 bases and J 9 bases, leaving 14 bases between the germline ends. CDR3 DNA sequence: TGTGCCAGCAGTACCTTCGCGGGAATGCAGTACTTC. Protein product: CASSTFAGMQYF.

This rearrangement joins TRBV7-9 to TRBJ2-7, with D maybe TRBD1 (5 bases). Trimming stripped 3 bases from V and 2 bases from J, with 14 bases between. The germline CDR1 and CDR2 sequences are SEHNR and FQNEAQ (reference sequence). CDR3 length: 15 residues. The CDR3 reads CASSFSGIKAYEQYF. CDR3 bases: TGTGCCAGCAGCTTCTCAGGGATTAAGGCCTACGAGCAGTACTTC.

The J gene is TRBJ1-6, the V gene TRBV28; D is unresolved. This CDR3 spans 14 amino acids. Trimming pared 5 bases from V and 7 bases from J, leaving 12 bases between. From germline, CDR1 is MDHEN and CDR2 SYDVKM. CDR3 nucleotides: TGTGCCAGCAGTACAAACAGTGGGAATTCACCCCTCCACTTT. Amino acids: CASSTNSGNSPLHF.

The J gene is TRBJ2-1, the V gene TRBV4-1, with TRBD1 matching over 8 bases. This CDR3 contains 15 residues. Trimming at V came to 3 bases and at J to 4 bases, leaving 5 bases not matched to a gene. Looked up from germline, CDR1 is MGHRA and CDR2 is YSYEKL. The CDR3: CASSHDRGEYNEQFF. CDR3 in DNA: TGCGCCAGCAGCCACGACAGGGGAGAGTACAATGAGCAGTTCTTC.

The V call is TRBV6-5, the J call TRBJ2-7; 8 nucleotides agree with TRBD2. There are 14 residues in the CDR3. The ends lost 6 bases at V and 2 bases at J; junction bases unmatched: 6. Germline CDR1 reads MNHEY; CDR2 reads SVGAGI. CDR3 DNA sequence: TGTGCCAGCAGAAGACTAGCGCGTACCTACGAGCAGTACTTC. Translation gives CASRRLARTYEQYF.